This TCR beta chain was captured in a study of shared T cell receptors in the human thymus. CDR3 length: 18 residues. V shed 4 bases, J shed 2 bases, and the junction held 14 bases outside the gene matches. Germline V lookup: CDR1 SGHDN, CDR2 FVKESK. The assay was immunoSEQ multiplex PCR, and TCRdb's table has in-frame clones only and misses some. The sample includes about 660,000 clones, around 89% of them seen just once. The data also belong to a second study, concerning human thymus T cells.

The receptor comes from a boy less than two years old with a congenital heart defect. Sequenced sample: thymocytes. The genes are TRBV14 and TRBJ2-7; 10 bases are shared with TRBD2. The CDR3 DNA sequence: TGTGCCAGCAGCCGGGCTTTGGCTAGCGGGAGCCTTACCTACGAGCAGTACTTC. Translation gives CASSRALASGSLTYEQYF.